Each of the 30 T cell receptor beta chains below was sequenced from the same sample in a study of Ad26.COV2.S vaccination and SARS-CoV-2 variants. Treatment in this sample: about 20 received Ad26.COV2.S at low or high dose, single or two shots; 5 received placebo; per-sample allocation not given. Collection of samples fell on day 63 after the first vaccine or placebo injection. Sequencing used immunoSEQ multiplex PCR; TCRdb keeps in-frame clones, though not all of them. The repertoire holds hundreds of thousands of clones, with more than 80% as singletons. This sample comprised peripheral blood, obtained in a trial of Ad26.COV2.S vaccine versus placebo. The receptor set was obtained from a person between 18 and 59 years old who received the Ad26.COV2.S COVID-19 vaccine or a placebo.

This chain connects TRBV27 to TRBJ1-5; D remains unclear. The CDR3 spans 13 residues. V was trimmed by 4 bases and J by 4 bases, leaving 8 bases between them. CDR1 and CDR2 (germline): MNHEY, SMNVEV (reference sequence). The CDR3 DNA follows: TGTGCCAGCAGTTGGGAGCGGAATCAGCCCCAGCATTTT. Translated: CASSWERNQPQHF.

CDR3 coding DNA: TGTGCCAGCCGGGGACTAGCGGACAGCTCCTACGAGCAGTACTTC. Translating gives CASRGLADSSYEQYF. The rearrangement joins TRBV21-1 to TRBJ2-7; the table's D call, TRBD2, was not checked against the DNA. TRBV21-1 is termed a pseudogene. The CDR3 is made up of 15 amino acids.

The V call is TRBV3-1 (or the pseudogene TRBV3-2), the J call TRBJ1-4; a possible D gene is TRBD1 (6 bases). The V gene lost 1 base and the J gene lost 7 bases, with 13 bases spanning the gap. Germline CDR1 reads LGHDT; CDR2 reads YNNKEL (reference sequence). This CDR3 comprises 15 residues. The CDR3 DNA follows: TGTGCCAGCAGCCAAGCGACCAGGGGTACTGAAAAACTGTTTTTT. Translating gives CASSQATRGTEKLFF.

In this sample, this clone turned up once. The chain combines TRBV6-6 with TRBJ2-7; 7 positions match TRBD1. This CDR3 contains 15 residues. The J segment lost 1 base and the V segment lost 2 bases, leaving 5 bases of the junction unmatched. Germline V CDR1 and CDR2: MNHNY, SVGAGI (reference sequence). DNA of the CDR3: TGTGCCAGCAGTTACCCAGGGACAGTTTCCTACGAGCAGTACTTC. This gives the protein CASSYPGTVSYEQYF.

The chain employs TRBV24-1 and TRBJ2-3, with 10 positions matching TRBD2. The CDR3 totals 15 residues. The V gene's germline CDR1 is KGHDR and CDR2 SFDVKD. V gave up 5 bases and J gave up 2 bases; unmatched junction bases: 3. The DNA for the CDR3 is TGTGCCACCAGTGGTAGCGGGAGGAACACAGATACGCAGTATTTT. Translation gives CATSGSGRNTDTQYF.

This chain connects TRBV6-5 to TRBJ2-3; D is uncertain. The CDR3 extends over 10 amino acids. The germline CDR1 and CDR2 sequences are MNHEY and SVGAGI. The V and J ends lost 10 bases and 7 bases respectively, with 9 bases between them. CDR3 loop: CAILGYTQYF. The CDR3 coding sequence is TGTGCCATCCTCGGTTATACGCAGTATTTT.

A single count supports this clone. The CDR3 protein is CAISEQNTEAFF. The CDR3 nucleotides read TGTGCCATCAGTGAGCAGAACACTGAAGCTTTCTTT. The genes are TRBV10-3 and TRBJ1-1, with D hard to call. Germline-derived CDR1 and CDR2 are ENHRY and SYGVKD. The V end was cut by 2 bases, the J end by 1 base, with 2 bases between. This CDR3 comprises 12 residues.

This sequence joins TRBV5-4 and TRBJ2-7; D may be TRBD2 (6 bases). V lost 3 bases, J lost 3 bases, and 13 bases lay in between. This CDR3 is built from 14 residues. Per germline, CDR1 SGHNT and CDR2 YYREEE (reference sequence). The CDR3 protein is CASSSGLADYEQYF. The CDR3 nucleotides are TGTGCCAGCAGCTCGGGACTCGCCGACTACGAGCAGTACTTC.

The V call is TRBV4-1, the J call TRBJ2-7; TRBD2 matches at 7 bases. The germline gives CDR1 MGHRA, CDR2 YSYEKL. The V gene end was trimmed by 0 bases and the J gene end by 1 base; junction bases not matched to a gene: 12. This CDR3 has 18 amino acids. The CDR3 sequence is CASSQESFMGGVSYEQYF. The CDR3 coding sequence is TGCGCCAGCAGCCAAGAATCTTTTATGGGGGGGGTTTCCTACGAGCAGTACTTC.

This clone was observed once. The V gene is TRBV15, the J gene TRBJ2-7; 8 nucleotides match TRBD2. Trimming at V came to 0 bases and at J to 0 bases, leaving 4 bases not matched to a gene. The length of the CDR3 is 16 residues. Germline V gives CDR1 LNHNV, CDR2 YYDKDF (reference sequence). As DNA, the CDR3 is TGTGCCACCAGCAGAGATCGGGAGGGGAGCTCCTACGAGCAGTACTTC. Its translation is CATSRDREGSSYEQYF.

CDR3 nucleotide sequence: TGTGCCAGCAGCGTCCTTCCCGGGCTCTCCTACGAGCAGTACTTC. It is translated as CASSVLPGLSYEQYF. The rearrangement uses TRBV9 and TRBJ2-7; the D is unclear. Trimming removed 2 bases at V and 0 bases at J, with 12 bases between. The CDR3 contains 15 residues. CDR1 is SGDLS, CDR2 YYNGEE, per germline.

The chain combines TRBV27 with TRBJ2-3; perhaps TRBD1 as D (6 bases). This CDR3 has 16 amino acids. The germline gives CDR1 MNHEY, CDR2 SMNVEV (reference sequence). V lost 2 bases and J lost 6, with 18 bases in between. The chain's CDR3 is CASSLGVWQGLDTQYF. CDR3 bases: TGTGCCAGCAGTTTAGGGGTTTGGCAGGGGTTGGATACGCAGTATTTT.

This clone was detected once. The V and J genes are TRBV27 and TRBJ1-1; a possible D gene is TRBD1 (5 bases). The CDR3 is 17 amino acids. The ends were cut back, 1 base at V and 1 base at J, with 16 bases in the middle. The germline gives CDR1 MNHEY, CDR2 SMNVEV (reference sequence). Here the CDR3 reads CASSLLTPGLQNTEAFF. In nucleotides, the CDR3 is TGTGCCAGCAGTTTATTAACGCCGGGACTTCAGAACACTGAAGCTTTCTTT.

This clone has a single count. The chain employs TRBV7-9 and TRBJ2-1; no clear D gene. The CDR3 loop spans 14 amino acids. With 1 base removed from V and 7 bases from J, the gap between germline ends came to 11 bases. Per the germline V gene, CDR1 is SEHNR and CDR2 is FQNEAQ (reference sequence). CDR3 residues: CASSLEERWNEQFF. For the CDR3, the DNA is TGTGCCAGCAGCTTAGAGGAGAGGTGGAATGAGCAGTTCTTC.

V gene TRBV5-8 combines with J gene TRBJ1-4; weak D call: TRBD1 (5 bases). This CDR3 has 14 residues. Trimming removed 1 base at V and 7 bases at J, with 11 bases between. Germline V gives CDR1 SGHTS, CDR2 YDEGEE. CDR3 bases: TGTGCCAGCAGCTTGCGGGGCGCGGGTGAAAAACTGTTTTTT. Translating gives CASSLRGAGEKLFF.

The rearrangement joins TRBV30 to TRBJ2-3; D remains unclear. From germline, CDR1 is GTSNPN and CDR2 SVGIG (reference sequence). Trimming took off 2 bases at V and 2 bases at J, with 8 bases between the two ends. CDR3 length: 13 residues. CDR3 in amino acids: CAWSLQSTDTQYF. The DNA of the CDR3 is TGTGCCTGGAGTCTACAATCCACAGATACGCAGTATTTT.

The chain recombines TRBV30 with TRBJ2-5, with unresolved D. The germline CDR1 and CDR2 sequences are GTSNPN and SVGIG (reference sequence). There are 12 residues in the CDR3. V was cut by 1 base and J by 4 bases, with 7 bases left in between. CDR3 nucleotides: TGTGCCTGGAGTGGTGGGATAGAGACCCAGTACTTC. Its protein is CAWSGGIETQYF.

This clone was recorded at least ten times. The CDR3: CASSPGTGVNNSPLHF. Written as DNA, the CDR3 is TGTGCCAGTAGTCCCGGGACAGGGGTTAACAATTCACCCCTCCACTTT. The V gene is TRBV19, the J gene TRBJ1-6; 10 bases line up with TRBD1. This CDR3 has 16 amino acids. Germline CDR1 is LNHDA and CDR2 is SQIVND (reference sequence). The V gene end was trimmed by 5 bases and the J gene end by 7 bases; junction bases not matched to a gene: 8.

This chain connects TRBV2 to TRBJ1-1; D is unresolved. The CDR3 length is 13 residues. The V and J ends lost 6 bases and 1 base respectively, with 9 bases between them. The V gene's germline CDR1 is SNHLY and CDR2 FYNNEI. As DNA, the CDR3 is TGTGCCAGCAGGAGGTTCTCGAACACTGAAGCTTTCTTT. Translation: CASRRFSNTEAFF.

V gene TRBV12-3 or TRBV12-4 combines with J gene TRBJ2-3; no reliable D call. V was pared by 6 bases and J by 3 bases, with 7 bases between. This CDR3 is 12 amino acids long. CDR3 coding DNA: TGTGCCAGCAGGGTTGCGACAGATACGCAGTATTTT. Amino acid sequence: CASRVATDTQYF.

This chain joins TRBV6-2 or TRBV6-3 and TRBJ2-7; D is undetermined. CDR1 is MNHEY and CDR2 is SVGEGT in the germline V gene. V lost 2 bases and J lost 3, with 14 bases in between. The CDR3 has 15 amino acids. DNA for the CDR3: TGTGCCAGCAGTTACGCCGGGCCTCCCTTCTACGAGCAGTACTTC. Translated: CASSYAGPPFYEQYF.

This clone was seen a single time. V and J are TRBV27 and TRBJ1-5, with D perhaps TRBD1 (5 bases). V gave up 2 bases and J gave up 4 bases, with 15 bases separating them. The CDR3 length is 16 residues. Germline V gene data show CDR1 as MNHEY and CDR2 as SMNVEV (reference sequence). This CDR3 reads CASSLNGATVNQPQHF. CDR3 DNA: TGTGCCAGCAGTTTAAATGGGGCCACAGTAAATCAGCCCCAGCATTTT.

The chain recombines TRBV10-3 with TRBJ1-2; no reliable D call. The CDR3 has 13 residues. V lost 0 bases and J 4 bases, leaving 6 bases between the germline ends. Germline CDR1 and CDR2: ENHRY and SYGVKD. For the CDR3, the DNA is TGTGCCATCAGTGAGTCGACGGTCTATGGCTACACCTTC. Its protein is CAISESTVYGYTF.

The V call is TRBV5-5, the J call TRBJ2-2; TRBD1 agrees at 9 bases. Looked up from germline, CDR1 is SGHKS and CDR2 is YYEKEE (reference sequence). Trimming at V came to 4 bases and at J to 7 bases, leaving 8 bases not matched to a gene. CDR3 length: 15 residues. For the CDR3, the DNA is TGTGCCAGCAGCCTTGGGACAGGGAGGAACGGGGAGCTGTTTTTT. It specifies CASSLGTGRNGELFF.

V is TRBV13 and J is TRBJ2-5; 9 bases line up with TRBD2. CDR3 length: 15 residues. With 5 bases clipped from V and 5 bases from J, the junction kept 9 bases outside the gene matches. Germline CDR1 is PRHDT and CDR2 is FYEKMQ (reference sequence). The CDR3 DNA is TGTGCCAGCAGCGAAGAGCGGGGGGCCGGGGAGACCCAGTACTTC. This translates into CASSEERGAGETQYF.

V is TRBV5-5 and J is TRBJ2-6; D unclear. V lost 3 bases, J lost 3 bases, and 7 bases lay in between. The CDR3 spans 14 residues. Looked up from germline, CDR1 is SGHKS and CDR2 is YYEKEE (reference sequence). CDR3 residues: CASSWSVGANVLTF. CDR3 coding DNA: TGTGCCAGCAGCTGGTCGGTTGGGGCCAACGTCCTGACTTTC.

J is TRBJ2-3 and V is TRBV24-1; D unclear. The CDR3 contains 16 residues. CDR1 and CDR2 from the germline V gene are KGHDR and SFDVKD. Trimming stripped 0 bases from V and 5 bases from J, with 14 bases between. CDR3 nucleotides: TGTGCCACCAGTGATTTGAAGGGCGTTGGGGAAGATACGCAGTATTTT. This sequence encodes CATSDLKGVGEDTQYF.

Only one count was recorded for this clone. CDR3 DNA sequence: TGTGCCAGCAGCCGTGTGGGGACAGGGGCCCTCCAAGAGACCCAGTACTTC. Its protein product is CASSRVGTGALQETQYF. The chain carries TRBV7-2 and TRBJ2-5; 10 bases match TRBD1. V shed 5 bases and J 1 base; nucleotides not matched to a gene: 10. The CDR3 is 17 residues long. CDR1 and CDR2 (germline): SGHTA, FQGNSA. Filled out from reference TRBV7-2 and TRBJ2-5, the complete variable domain reads GAGVSQSPSNKVTEKGKDVELRCDPISGHTALYWYRQSLGQGLEFLIYFQGNSAPDKSGLPSDRFSAERTGGSVSTLTIQRTQQEDSAVYLCASSRVGTGALQETQYFGPGTRLLVL.

J is TRBJ2-3 and V is TRBV7-3; tentative D call: TRBD1 (6 bases). Germline V gene sequence: CDR1 SGHTA, CDR2 FQGTGA. The ends were cut back, 2 bases at V and 1 base at J, with 10 bases in the middle. The CDR3 runs 15 residues. CDR3 sequence (DNA): TGTGCCAGCAGCTTACGCCAGGGGCGCACAGATACGCAGTATTTT. Its translation: CASSLRQGRTDTQYF.

This clone has at least ten counts. This chain joins TRBV14 and TRBJ1-2; D is uncertain. Per the germline V gene, CDR1 is SGHDN and CDR2 is FVKESK. V was shortened by 2 bases and J by 8 bases, with 12 bases between the two germline ends. CDR3 length: 13 amino acids. Here the CDR3 reads CASSQKIRVGYTF. In nucleotides, the CDR3 is TGTGCCAGCAGCCAAAAGATTAGGGTAGGCTACACCTTC.